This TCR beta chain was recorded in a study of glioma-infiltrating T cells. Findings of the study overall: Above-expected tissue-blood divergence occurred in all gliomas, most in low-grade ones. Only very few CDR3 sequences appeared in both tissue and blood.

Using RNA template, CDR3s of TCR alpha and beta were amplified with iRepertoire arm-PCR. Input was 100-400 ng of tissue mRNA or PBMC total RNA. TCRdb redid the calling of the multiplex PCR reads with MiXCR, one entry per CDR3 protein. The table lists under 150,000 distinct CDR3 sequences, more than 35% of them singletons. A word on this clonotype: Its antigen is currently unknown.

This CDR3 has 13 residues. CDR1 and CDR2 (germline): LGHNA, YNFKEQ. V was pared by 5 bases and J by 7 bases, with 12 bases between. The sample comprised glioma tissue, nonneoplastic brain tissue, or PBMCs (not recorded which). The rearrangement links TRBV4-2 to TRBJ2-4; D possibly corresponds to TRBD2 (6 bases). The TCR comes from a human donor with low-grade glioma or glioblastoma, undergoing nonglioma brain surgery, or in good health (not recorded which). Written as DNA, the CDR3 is TGTGCCAGCAGCATCGGGAGCGGGAACATTCAGTACTTC. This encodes CASSIGSGNIQYF.